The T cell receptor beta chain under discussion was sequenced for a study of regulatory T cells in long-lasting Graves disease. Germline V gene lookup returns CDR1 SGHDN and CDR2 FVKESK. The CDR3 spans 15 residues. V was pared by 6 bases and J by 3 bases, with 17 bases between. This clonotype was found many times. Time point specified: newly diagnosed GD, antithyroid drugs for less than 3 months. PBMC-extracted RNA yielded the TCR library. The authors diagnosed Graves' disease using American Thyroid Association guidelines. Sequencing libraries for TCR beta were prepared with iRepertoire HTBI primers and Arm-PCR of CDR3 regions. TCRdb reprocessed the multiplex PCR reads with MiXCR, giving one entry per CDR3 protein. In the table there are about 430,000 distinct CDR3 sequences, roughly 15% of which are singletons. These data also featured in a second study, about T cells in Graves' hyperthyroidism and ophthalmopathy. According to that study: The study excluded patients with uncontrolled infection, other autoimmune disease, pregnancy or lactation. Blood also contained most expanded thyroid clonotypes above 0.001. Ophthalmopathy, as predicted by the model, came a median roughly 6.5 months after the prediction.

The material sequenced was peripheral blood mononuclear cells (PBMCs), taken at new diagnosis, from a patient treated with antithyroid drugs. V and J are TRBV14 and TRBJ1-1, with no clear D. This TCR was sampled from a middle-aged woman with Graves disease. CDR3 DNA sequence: TGTGCCAGCAGGAAAAACAGTGAGATTCACACTGAAGCTTTCTTT. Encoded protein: CASRKNSEIHTEAFF. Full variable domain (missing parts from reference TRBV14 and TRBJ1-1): EAGVTQFPSHSVIEKGQTVTLRCDPISGHDNLYWYRRVMGKEIKFLLHFVKESKQDESGMPNNRFLAERTGGTYSTLKVQPAELEDSGVYFCASRKNSEIHTEAFFGQGTRLTVV.